Each of the 9 T cell receptor beta chains below was sequenced from the same sample in a study of shared T cell receptors in the human thymus. Libraries were prepared by immunoSEQ multiplex PCR; TCRdb keeps only in-frame clonotypes and omits some of them. The sample includes 700,000 to 750,000 clones, 70% to 90% of them seen just once. The same data also contributed to another study, on human thymus T cells.

Sample: thymocytes. The receptors were sampled from a girl in the first two years of life with a congenital heart defect.

The gene calls are TRBV5-1 and TRBJ2-1, with TRBD2 matching 9 bases. Unmatched junction bases numbered 4, after V lost 2 bases and J lost 7 bases. The germline CDR1 and CDR2 sequences are SGHRS and YFSETQ. This CDR3 comprises 14 residues. DNA of the CDR3: TGCGCCAGCAGCTTAAGGCGGGGGGGGAATGAGCAGTTCTTC. It translates to CASSLRRGGNEQFF.

This clone has just one count. The chain carries TRBV5-3 and TRBJ1-5, with unresolved D. TRBV5-3 is treated as an ORF (open reading frame) with a function not yet certain. CDR3 length: 16 amino acids. The V and J ends lost 3 bases and 5 bases respectively, with 18 bases between them. In DNA form, the CDR3 reads TGTGCCAGAAGCTCCGGAACCCTGAGGAGCTATCAGCCCCAGCATTTT. It codes for CARSSGTLRSYQPQHF.

The rearrangement links TRBV6-1 to TRBJ1-6; no clear D. V was pared by 1 base and J by 0 bases, with 10 bases between. CDR3 length equals 17 residues. The germline V gene has CDR1 MNHNS and CDR2 SASEGT. This CDR3 reads CASSEVGWSSYNSPLHF. The CDR3, as DNA: TGTGCCAGCAGTGAAGTGGGTTGGAGCTCCTATAATTCACCCCTCCACTTT.

The chain is built from TRBV28 and TRBJ1-5, with 7 bases that match TRBD1. The CDR3 is 14 amino acids. Trimming at V came to 6 bases and at J to 5 bases, leaving 7 bases not matched to a gene. Germline CDR1 reads MDHEN; CDR2 reads SYDVKM. The CDR3 nucleotides read TGTGCCAGCAGGGTACAGGGGAGGCATCAGCCCCAGCATTTT. Translated: CASRVQGRHQPQHF.

The chain employs TRBV5-6 and TRBJ1-5; the D is unclear. The CDR3 has 16 amino acids. V lost 2 bases, J lost 5 bases, and 17 bases lay in between. The germline V gene encodes CDR1 SGHDT and CDR2 YYEEEE. The CDR3 DNA reads as TGTGCCAGCAGCTTTTTAGGTGAGGGTTTGGATCAGCCCCAGCATTTT. This translates into CASSFLGEGLDQPQHF.

The V and J genes are TRBV2 and TRBJ2-1; maybe TRBD1 (6 bases). The CDR3 is 20 amino acids. Trimming cost V 6 bases and J 0 bases, with 27 bases left between them. The germline CDR1 and CDR2 sequences are SNHLY and FYNNEI. This CDR3 reads CASRLGYSFGQPTSYNEQFF. For the CDR3, the DNA is TGTGCCAGCAGATTAGGGTACTCGTTTGGACAGCCGACCTCCTACAATGAGCAGTTCTTC.

The chain employs TRBV7-8 and TRBJ1-4; 9 bases align to TRBD1. The length of the CDR3 is 19 residues. Trimming removed 1 base from V and 1 base from J; junction bases left unmatched: 10. Germline V gives CDR1 SGHVS, CDR2 FQNEAQ. CDR3 protein: CASSLDKGQGRRTNEKLFF. In DNA, the CDR3 is TGTGCCAGCAGCTTAGACAAGGGACAGGGAAGACGAACTAATGAAAAACTGTTTTTT.

V gene TRBV5-1 combines with J gene TRBJ1-1; TRBD1 is a possible D gene (5 bases). The germline V and J ends were trimmed by 1 base and 3 bases, with 16 bases remaining between them. The CDR3 extends over 16 amino acids. Germline CDR1 and CDR2: SGHRS and YFSETQ. The CDR3 loop is CASSLRGEAVDTEAFF. CDR3 in DNA: TGCGCCAGCAGCTTGAGGGGTGAGGCGGTTGACACTGAAGCTTTCTTT. The full variable domain, in which reference TRBV5-1 and TRBJ1-1 provide the parts outside the CDR3, is KAGVTQTPRYLIKTRGQQVTLSCSPISGHRSVSWYQQTPGQGLQFLFEYFSETQRNKGNFPGRFSGRQFSNSRSEMNVSTLELGDSALYLCASSLRGEAVDTEAFFGQGTRLTVV.

The chain employs TRBV2 and TRBJ1-1; D may be TRBD1 (6 bases). This CDR3 is 17 amino acids long. The V end lost 2 bases, the J end lost 3 bases, and 19 bases lay between the germline ends. Germline V gene data show CDR1 as SNHLY and CDR2 as FYNNEI. The CDR3 region is CASSELGAGVNHTEAFF. DNA of the CDR3: TGTGCCAGCAGTGAATTAGGGGCAGGGGTAAACCACACTGAAGCTTTCTTT.